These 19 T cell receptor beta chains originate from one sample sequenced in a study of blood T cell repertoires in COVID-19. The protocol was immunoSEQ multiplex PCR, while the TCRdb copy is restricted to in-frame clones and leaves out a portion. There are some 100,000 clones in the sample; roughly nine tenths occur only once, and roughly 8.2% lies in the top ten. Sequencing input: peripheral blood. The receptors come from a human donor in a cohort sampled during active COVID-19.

CDR3 nucleotides: TGTGCCACCAGCTTGTTGAGGCAGGGAAACTACGAGCAGTACTTC. It translates to CATSLLRQGNYEQYF. The chain has TRBV15 and TRBJ2-7, with D possibly matching TRBD1 (5 bases). The CDR3 runs to 15 residues. V was trimmed by 5 bases and J by 3 bases, leaving 17 bases between them. Germline-derived CDR1 and CDR2 are LNHNV and YYDKDF (reference sequence).

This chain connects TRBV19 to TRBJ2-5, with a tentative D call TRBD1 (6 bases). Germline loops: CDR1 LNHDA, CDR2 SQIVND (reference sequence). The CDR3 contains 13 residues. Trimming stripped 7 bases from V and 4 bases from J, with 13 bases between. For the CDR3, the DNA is TGTGCCAGTACGCAGGGGCGAGGAGAGACCCAGTACTTC. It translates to CASTQGRGETQYF.

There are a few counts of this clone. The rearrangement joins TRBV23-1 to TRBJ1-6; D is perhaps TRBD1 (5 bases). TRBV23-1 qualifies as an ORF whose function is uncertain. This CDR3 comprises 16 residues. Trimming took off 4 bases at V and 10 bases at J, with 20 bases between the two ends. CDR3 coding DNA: TGCGCCAGCAGTCCCACCGCGGGCCCCGGGGGGTCACCCCTCCACTTT. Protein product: CASSPTAGPGGSPLHF.

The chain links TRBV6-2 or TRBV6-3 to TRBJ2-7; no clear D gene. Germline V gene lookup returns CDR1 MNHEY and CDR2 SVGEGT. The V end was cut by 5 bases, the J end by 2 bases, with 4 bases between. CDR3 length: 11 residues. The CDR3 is CASSQTYEQYF. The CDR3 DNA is TGTGCCAGCAGTCAAACCTACGAGCAGTACTTC.

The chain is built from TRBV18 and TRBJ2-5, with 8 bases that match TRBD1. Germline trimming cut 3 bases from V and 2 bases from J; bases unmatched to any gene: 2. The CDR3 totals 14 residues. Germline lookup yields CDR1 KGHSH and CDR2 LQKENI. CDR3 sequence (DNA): TGTGCCAGCTCACCTCGGACAGGGCAAGAGACCCAGTACTTC. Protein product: CASSPRTGQETQYF. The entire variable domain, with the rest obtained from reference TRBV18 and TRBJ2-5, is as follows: NAGVMQNPRHLVRRRGQEARLRCSPMKGHSHVYWYRQLPEEGLKFMVYLQKENIIDESGMPKERFSAEFPKEGPSILRIQQVVRGDSAAYFCASSPRTGQETQYFGPGTRLLVL.

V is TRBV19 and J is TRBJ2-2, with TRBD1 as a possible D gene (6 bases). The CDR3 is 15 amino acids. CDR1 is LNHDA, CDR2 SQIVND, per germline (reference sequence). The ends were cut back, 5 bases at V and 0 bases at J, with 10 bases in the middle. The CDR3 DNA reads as TGTGCCAGTAGTTTACAGGGTACGAACACCGGGGAGCTGTTTTTT. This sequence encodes CASSLQGTNTGELFF.

CDR3 amino acids: CASSLHRTGIVKAKNIQYF. The DNA of the CDR3 is TGTGCCAGCAGCTTGCATCGGACAGGGATCGTCAAGGCCAAAAACATTCAGTACTTC. The rearrangement joins TRBV5-6 to TRBJ2-4; the match to TRBD1 covers 8 bases. The germline V gene encodes CDR1 SGHDT and CDR2 YYEEEE. The CDR3 is made up of 19 amino acids. V lost 1 base to trimming and J lost 1 base; unmatched junction nucleotides: 13.

The chain's CDR3 is CASSQLRGNSENEKLFF. The CDR3 DNA is TGCGCCAGCAGCCAATTGAGAGGGAACAGTGAGAATGAAAAACTGTTTTTT. V is TRBV4-1 and J is TRBJ1-4; D gene ambiguous. This CDR3 has 17 residues. The germline CDR1 and CDR2 sequences are MGHRA and YSYEKL. V was pared by 2 bases and J by 5 bases, with 18 bases between.

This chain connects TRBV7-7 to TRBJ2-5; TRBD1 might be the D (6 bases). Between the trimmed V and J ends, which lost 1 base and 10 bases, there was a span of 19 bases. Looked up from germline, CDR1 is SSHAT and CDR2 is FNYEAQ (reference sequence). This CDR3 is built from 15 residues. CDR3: CASSLVIGGASVQYF. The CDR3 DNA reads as TGTGCCAGCAGCTTAGTTATAGGGGGAGCCAGCGTCCAGTACTTC.

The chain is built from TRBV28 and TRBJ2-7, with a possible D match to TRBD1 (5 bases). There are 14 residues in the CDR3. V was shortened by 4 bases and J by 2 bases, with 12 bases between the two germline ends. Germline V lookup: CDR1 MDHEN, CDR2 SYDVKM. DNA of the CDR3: TGTGCCAGCAGTTCGGGTAGGGGCCCCTACGAGCAGTACTTC. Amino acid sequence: CASSSGRGPYEQYF.

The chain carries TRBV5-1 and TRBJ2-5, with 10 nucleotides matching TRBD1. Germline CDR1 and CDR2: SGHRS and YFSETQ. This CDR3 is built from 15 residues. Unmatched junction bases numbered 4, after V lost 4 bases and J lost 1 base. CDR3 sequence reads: CASSPRTGGQETQYF. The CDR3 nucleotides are TGCGCCAGCAGCCCAAGGACAGGGGGCCAAGAGACCCAGTACTTC. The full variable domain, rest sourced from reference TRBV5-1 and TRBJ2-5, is KAGVTQTPRYLIKTRGQQVTLSCSPISGHRSVSWYQQTPGQGLQFLFEYFSETQRNKGNFPGRFSGRQFSNSRSEMNVSTLELGDSALYLCASSPRTGGQETQYFGPGTRLLVL.

The chain's CDR3 is CASSPASANYGYTF. In DNA form, the CDR3 reads TGTGCCAGCAGCCCAGCGTCAGCTAACTATGGCTACACCTTC. V is TRBV7-2 and J is TRBJ1-2; D call uncertain. Trimming pared 5 bases from V and 0 bases from J, leaving 10 bases between. This CDR3 is built from 14 residues. Germline V lookup: CDR1 SGHTA, CDR2 FQGNSA.

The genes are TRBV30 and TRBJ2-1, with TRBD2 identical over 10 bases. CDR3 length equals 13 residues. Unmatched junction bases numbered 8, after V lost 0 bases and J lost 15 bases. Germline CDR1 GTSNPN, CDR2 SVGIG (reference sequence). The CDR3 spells CAWSVLSGGARFF. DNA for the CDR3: TGTGCCTGGAGTGTATTAAGCGGGGGGGCCCGGTTCTTC.

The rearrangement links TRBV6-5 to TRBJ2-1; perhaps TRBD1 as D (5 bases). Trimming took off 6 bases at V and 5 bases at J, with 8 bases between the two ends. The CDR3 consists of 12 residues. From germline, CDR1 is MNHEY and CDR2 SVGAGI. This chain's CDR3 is CASRRQNNEQFF. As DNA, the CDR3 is TGTGCCAGCAGAAGACAGAACAATGAGCAGTTCTTC.

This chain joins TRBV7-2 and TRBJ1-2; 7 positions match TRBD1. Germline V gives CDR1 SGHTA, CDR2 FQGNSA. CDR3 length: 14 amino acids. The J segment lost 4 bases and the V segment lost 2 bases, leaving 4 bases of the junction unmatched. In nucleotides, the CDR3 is TGTGCCAGCAGCTTACAGACAGGGTCCTATGGCTACACCTTC. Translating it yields CASSLQTGSYGYTF.

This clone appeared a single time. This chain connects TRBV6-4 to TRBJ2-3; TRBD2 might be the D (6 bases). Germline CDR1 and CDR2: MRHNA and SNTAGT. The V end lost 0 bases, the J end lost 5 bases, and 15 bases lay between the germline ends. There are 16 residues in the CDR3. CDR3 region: CASSDSAGSRGDTQYF. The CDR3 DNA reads TGTGCCAGCAGTGACTCAGCCGGGAGTCGCGGAGATACGCAGTATTTT.

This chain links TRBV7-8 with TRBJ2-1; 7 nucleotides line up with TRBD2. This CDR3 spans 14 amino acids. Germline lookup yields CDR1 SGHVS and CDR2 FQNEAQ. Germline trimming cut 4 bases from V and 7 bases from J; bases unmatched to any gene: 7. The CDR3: CASSYGLEWNEQFF. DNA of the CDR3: TGTGCCAGCAGCTACGGACTAGAATGGAATGAGCAGTTCTTC.

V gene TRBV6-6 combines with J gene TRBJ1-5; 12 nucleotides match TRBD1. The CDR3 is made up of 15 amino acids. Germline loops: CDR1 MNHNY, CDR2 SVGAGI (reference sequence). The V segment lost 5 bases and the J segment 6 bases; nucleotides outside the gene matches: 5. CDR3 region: CASSPGTGGRQPQHF. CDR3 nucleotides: TGTGCCAGCAGTCCCGGGACAGGGGGCCGTCAGCCCCAGCATTTT.

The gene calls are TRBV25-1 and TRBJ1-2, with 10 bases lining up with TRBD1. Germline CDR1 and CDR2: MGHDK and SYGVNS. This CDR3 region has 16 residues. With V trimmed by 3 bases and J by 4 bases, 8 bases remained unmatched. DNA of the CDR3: TGTGCCAGCAGTGACAATCCCGGGACAGGGGTCTATGGCTACACCTTC. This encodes CASSDNPGTGVYGYTF.